This entry lists 28 T cell receptor beta chains sequenced from one sample in a study of control samples from healthy donors and cancer patients. Some clones are missing from TCRdb's copy, which holds only in-frame ones; the method was immunoSEQ multiplex PCR. The table shows 80,000 to 100,000 clones, with almost 90% occurring only once. The sequencing input was blood. The receptor set was obtained from a man under 40 in good health.

The rearrangement uses TRBV7-3 and TRBJ2-7, with 7 positions matching TRBD1. Germline CDR1 is SGHTA and CDR2 is FQGTGA. Unmatched junction bases numbered 10, after V lost 2 bases and J lost 6 bases. This CDR3 comprises 15 residues. Written as DNA, the CDR3 is TGTGCCAGCAGCTTATTACCGGACAGGACCGCCGAGCAGTACTTC. The encoded protein is CASSLLPDRTAEQYF.

The chain is built from TRBV7-9 and TRBJ2-7, with 8 positions matching TRBD2. CDR3 length: 14 residues. Looked up from germline, CDR1 is SEHNR and CDR2 is FQNEAQ (reference sequence). Trimming at V came to 5 bases and at J to 2 bases, leaving 5 bases not matched to a gene. The CDR3 region has the DNA TGTGCCAGCAGCCATAGCGGGAAAGCCTACGAGCAGTACTTC. It translates to CASSHSGKAYEQYF.

The CDR3 loop reads CASSLSGETQYF. DNA for the CDR3: TGTGCCAGCAGCTTATCAGGGGAGACCCAGTACTTC. The chain is built from TRBV5-4 and TRBJ2-5, with a possible D match to TRBD1 (5 bases). Trimming stripped 2 bases from V and 5 bases from J, with 7 bases between. Germline V gene sequence: CDR1 SGHNT, CDR2 YYREEE (reference sequence). The CDR3 is 12 amino acids.

J is TRBJ2-7 and V is TRBV24-1; 7 nucleotides agree with TRBD1. The CDR3 totals 15 residues. J gave up 4 bases and V 3 bases, and 8 bases lay outside the gene matches. Germline V gene sequence: CDR1 KGHDR, CDR2 SFDVKD. This CDR3 is CATSDPGDSLYEQYF. In nucleotides, the CDR3 is TGTGCCACCAGTGATCCTGGGGACAGCCTTTACGAGCAGTACTTC.

V usage is TRBV5-6 and J usage is TRBJ1-6; perhaps TRBD1 as D (6 bases). Germline V gene data show CDR1 as SGHDT and CDR2 as YYEEEE. Trimming removed 2 bases from V and 0 bases from J, with 9 bases in between. This CDR3 spans 16 amino acids. For the CDR3, the DNA is TGTGCCAGCAGCTTAACAGGGAGCTCCTATAATTCACCCCTCCACTTT. This sequence encodes CASSLTGSSYNSPLHF. Full variable domain (remainder filled in from reference TRBV5-6 and TRBJ1-6): DAGVTQSPTHLIKTRGQQVTLRCSPKSGHDTVSWYQQALGQGPQFIFQYYEEEERQRGNFPDRFSGHQFPNYSSELNVNALLLGDSALYLCASSLTGSSYNSPLHFGNGTRLTVT.

This CDR3 is CASSLGGGNEQFF. CDR3 DNA: TGTGCCAGCAGCCTCGGAGGGGGCAATGAGCAGTTCTTC. This rearrangement joins TRBV27 to TRBJ2-1; TRBD1 or TRBD2 may be the D gene (6 bases each). V was pared by 6 bases and J by 6 bases, with 12 bases between. Germline CDR1 MNHEY, CDR2 SMNVEV (reference sequence). This CDR3 spans 13 amino acids.

The count of this clone is one. The V and J genes are TRBV28 and TRBJ1-3; no definite D call. Germline assignment: CDR1 MDHEN and CDR2 SYDVKM. The length of the CDR3 is 16 residues. Trimming left V 3 bases short and J 3 bases short, with 15 bases between. The CDR3 loop is CASSFIRNRGGNTIYF. DNA of the CDR3: TGTGCCAGCAGTTTCATCCGGAATCGAGGTGGAAACACCATATATTTT.

This clone was seen only a few times. CDR3 nucleotides: TGTGCCAGCAGTTCCCTGGACATGTTCTACGAGCAGTACTTC. Translating gives CASSSLDMFYEQYF. The V and J genes are TRBV27 and TRBJ2-7, with a weak D call TRBD1 (5 bases). CDR1 is MNHEY, CDR2 SMNVEV, per germline (reference sequence). With 4 bases removed from V and 3 bases from J, the gap between germline ends came to 13 bases. The CDR3 spans 14 residues.

This sequence joins TRBV7-2 and TRBJ1-1, with 7 bases aligning to TRBD1. The V gene end was trimmed by 4 bases and the J gene end by 8 bases; junction bases not matched to a gene: 10. Germline assignment: CDR1 SGHTA and CDR2 FQGNSA. There are 14 residues in the CDR3. The CDR3 nucleotides read TGTGCCAGCAGCTCCCAGACAGGGTTGACAGAAGCTTTCTTT. Encoded protein: CASSSQTGLTEAFF.

The chain uses TRBV19 and TRBJ2-6; 8 bases agree with TRBD2. V lost 2 bases and J lost 0; bases outside the gene matches: 18. The CDR3 is 22 residues long. Looked up from germline, CDR1 is LNHDA and CDR2 is SQIVND (reference sequence). The CDR3 is CASSISKKFGGAAYSGANVLTF. CDR3 DNA sequence: TGTGCCAGTAGTATATCCAAAAAGTTCGGGGGGGCTGCCTACTCTGGGGCCAACGTCCTGACTTTC.

The chain links TRBV6-6 to TRBJ2-1; TRBD2 agrees at 9 bases. This CDR3 is built from 16 residues. Trimming took 5 bases from V and 4 from J; bases not matched to a gene: 9. From germline, CDR1 is MNHNY and CDR2 SVGAGI (reference sequence). Here the CDR3 reads CASSLPTSGSYNEQFF. Written as DNA, the CDR3 is TGTGCCAGCAGTCTCCCTACTAGCGGGTCTTACAATGAGCAGTTCTTC.

The rearrangement joins TRBV2 to TRBJ1-4; possible D gene TRBD1, 5 bases. The CDR3 extends over 11 amino acids. The germline V and J ends were trimmed by 8 bases and 7 bases, with 8 bases remaining between them. Germline assignment: CDR1 SNHLY and CDR2 FYNNEI. CDR3 nucleotides: TGTGCCAGCGGCGGGGGTGAAAAACTGTTTTTT. Translated, it gives CASGGGEKLFF.

The chain recombines TRBV28 with TRBJ2-7, with 8 bases lining up with TRBD2. Germline V gene lookup returns CDR1 MDHEN and CDR2 SYDVKM. CDR3 length equals 16 residues. The ends lost 3 bases at V and 3 bases at J; junction bases unmatched: 10. The CDR3 loop is CASSFRASGRNYEQYF. The CDR3 DNA reads as TGTGCCAGCAGTTTCCGGGCTAGCGGGCGGAACTACGAGCAGTACTTC.

V is TRBV5-4 and J is TRBJ2-5, with 9 bases identical to TRBD2. V shed 0 bases, J shed 7 bases, and the junction held 4 bases outside the gene matches. The CDR3 runs 14 residues. Germline V gene lookup returns CDR1 SGHNT and CDR2 YYREEE (reference sequence). CDR3 amino acids: CASSLVAGEGTQYF. The CDR3 DNA follows: TGTGCCAGCAGCTTGGTAGCGGGAGAAGGGACCCAGTACTTC.

This clone was seen a handful of times. V gene TRBV5-4 combines with J gene TRBJ2-5; TRBD1 agrees at 9 bases. V trimming: 3 bases; J trimming: 2 bases; junction bases outside the gene matches: 2. Germline V gene lookup returns CDR1 SGHNT and CDR2 YYREEE (reference sequence). The CDR3 loop spans 14 amino acids. CDR3 loop: CASSSGQGQETQYF. CDR3 sequence (DNA): TGTGCCAGCAGCTCCGGACAGGGGCAAGAGACCCAGTACTTC.

This clone was detected a few times. Other nucleotide sequences from this sample produce the same CDR3. The chain carries TRBV27 and TRBJ2-2; D gene ambiguous. Trimming took 1 base from V and 4 from J, leaving 13 bases between them. CDR3 length: 16 residues. In germline, CDR1 is MNHEY, CDR2 SMNVEV (reference sequence). The CDR3 region is CASSLYGYGATGELFF. The CDR3, as DNA: TGTGCCAGCAGTTTATACGGGTACGGTGCCACCGGGGAGCTGTTTTTT.

The V gene is TRBV18, the J gene TRBJ2-3; a possible D gene is TRBD2 (5 bases). In germline, CDR1 is KGHSH, CDR2 LQKENI. Trimming shortened V by 0 bases and J by 0 bases, and 19 bases separated the two germline ends. The CDR3 covers 19 residues. CDR3 sequence reads: CASSPPSFKAETSTDTQYF. The DNA of the CDR3 is TGTGCCAGCTCACCACCGTCTTTTAAAGCGGAAACTAGCACAGATACGCAGTATTTT.

This rearrangement joins TRBV29-1 to TRBJ2-3; 13 bases match TRBD2. The germline CDR1 and CDR2 sequences are SQVTM and ANQGSEA. V trimming: 5 bases; J trimming: 3 bases; junction bases outside the gene matches: 2. The CDR3 extends over 14 amino acids. Here the CDR3 reads CSVLTSGRTDTQYF. CDR3 bases: TGCAGCGTTCTGACTAGCGGGAGGACAGATACGCAGTATTTT.

The rearrangement links TRBV18 to TRBJ1-4; D is perhaps TRBD1 (6 bases). V was trimmed by 4 bases and J by 7 bases, leaving 22 bases between them. The CDR3 spans 17 residues. Per germline, CDR1 KGHSH and CDR2 LQKENI. Here the CDR3 DNA reads TGTGCCAGCTCACGTAACCTGGGGCAGGGGACAAGTGAAAAACTGTTTTTT. Translated: CASSRNLGQGTSEKLFF.

The V and J genes are TRBV28 and TRBJ2-2; TRBD1 matches at 9 bases. J gave up 6 bases and V 6 bases, and 11 bases lay outside the gene matches. Germline V gene lookup returns CDR1 MDHEN and CDR2 SYDVKM. CDR3 size: 16 residues. The CDR3 DNA reads TGTGCCAGCAGCAGAACAGGGGGCGCGTTCCCCGGGGAGCTGTTTTTT. Its translation: CASSRTGGAFPGELFF.

The gene calls are TRBV28 and TRBJ2-3, with D uncertain. From germline, CDR1 is MDHEN and CDR2 SYDVKM. The length of the CDR3 is 12 residues. Trimming took 5 bases from V and 2 from J, leaving 5 bases between them. The CDR3 spells CASSQNTDTQYF. The DNA for the CDR3 is TGTGCCAGCAGTCAAAACACAGATACGCAGTATTTT.

The V call is TRBV11-2, the J call TRBJ2-5, with D possibly called TRBD1 or TRBD2 (5 bases each). The CDR3 consists of 16 residues. V was trimmed by 5 bases and J by 4 bases, leaving 20 bases between them. Germline CDR1 and CDR2: SGHAT and FQNNGV. CDR3 DNA sequence: TGTGCCAGCAGCGGGGGTGGGAGTGGGGTTGGAGAGACCCAGTACTTC. The encoded protein is CASSGGGSGVGETQYF.

The chain combines TRBV5-1 with TRBJ2-7; D is undetermined. Trimming took off 2 bases at V and 2 bases at J, with 14 bases between the two ends. This CDR3 contains 15 residues. Germline lookup yields CDR1 SGHRS and CDR2 YFSETQ. CDR3 coding DNA: TGCGCCAGCAGCTTTAATGGCGACGGAACCTACGAGCAGTACTTC. It yields the protein CASSFNGDGTYEQYF. Complete variable domain (other parts from reference TRBV5-1 and TRBJ2-7): KAGVTQTPRYLIKTRGQQVTLSCSPISGHRSVSWYQQTPGQGLQFLFEYFSETQRNKGNFPGRFSGRQFSNSRSEMNVSTLELGDSALYLCASSFNGDGTYEQYFGPGTRLTVT.

The rearrangement joins TRBV5-5 to TRBJ2-7, with unresolved D. V gave up 3 bases and J gave up 4 bases, with 17 bases separating them. The length of the CDR3 is 15 residues. Germline lookup yields CDR1 SGHKS and CDR2 YYEKEE (reference sequence). The CDR3 loop is CASSSPQDSTYEQYF. In DNA, the CDR3 is TGTGCCAGCAGCTCACCTCAGGATAGTACGTACGAGCAGTACTTC.

This clone has only one observation. This chain joins TRBV6-2 or TRBV6-3 and TRBJ2-2, with TRBD2 identical over 8 bases. The CDR3 has 16 residues. Germline-derived CDR1 and CDR2 are MNHEY and SVGEGT. V was pared by 0 bases and J by 1 base, with 1 base of the junction left unmatched. This chain's CDR3 is CASSYSLAVNTGELFF. In DNA, the CDR3 is TGTGCCAGCAGTTACTCACTAGCGGTGAACACCGGGGAGCTGTTTTTT.

This chain uses TRBV5-1 with TRBJ2-2, with D possibly TRBD2 on 6 matching bases. CDR1 SGHRS and CDR2 YFSETQ come from the germline V gene. V lost 3 bases, J lost 4 bases, and 16 bases lay in between. The CDR3 loop spans 16 amino acids. The CDR3 region is CASSWGERPRTGELFF. As DNA, the CDR3 is TGCGCCAGCAGCTGGGGGGAGAGACCGCGCACCGGGGAGCTGTTTTTT. Full variable domain (rest looked up from reference TRBV5-1 and TRBJ2-2): KAGVTQTPRYLIKTRGQQVTLSCSPISGHRSVSWYQQTPGQGLQFLFEYFSETQRNKGNFPGRFSGRQFSNSRSEMNVSTLELGDSALYLCASSWGERPRTGELFFGEGSRLTVL.

The chain couples TRBV15 to TRBJ1-2; possible D gene TRBD1, 6 bases. Germline assignment: CDR1 LNHNV and CDR2 YYDKDF (reference sequence). The CDR3 extends over 16 amino acids. V lost 0 bases and J 2 bases, leaving 13 bases between the germline ends. The CDR3 bases are TGTGCCACCAGCAGAGATGGGGTGGGGGCGAACTATGGCTACACCTTC. It codes for CATSRDGVGANYGYTF.

V usage is TRBV9 and J usage is TRBJ2-1; TRBD1 or TRBD2 may be the D gene (5 bases each). Trimming shortened V by 3 bases and J by 8 bases, and 15 bases separated the two germline ends. CDR1 is SGDLS, CDR2 YYNGEE, per germline. The CDR3 covers 14 residues. The CDR3 loop reads CASSGQGVWDEQFF. CDR3 in DNA: TGTGCCAGCAGCGGGCAGGGAGTCTGGGATGAGCAGTTCTTC.